These T cell receptor beta chains were read from a single sample in a study of cytomegalovirus exposure and HLA in healthy donors. Using immunoSEQ multiplex PCR, the repertoire was profiled, and TCRdb retains in-frame clones only, with some absent. The profile covers about 160,000 clones, with 79% appearing a single time and 2.1% taken by the ten largest. What was sequenced was PBMCs. The receptor set was obtained from a man aged 35-49 years in good health and CMV-seronegative. Each CDR3 is given with its conserved first and last residue. D genes are given only for firm matches. Not every row has a clone size; where given, it reads once, few, many or a size class.

v_gene,j_gene,abundance,d_gene,CDR3nt,CDR3aa
TRBV28,TRBJ2-1,NA,NA,TGTGCCACCGAATGGGACTCGAGCTCCTACAATGAGCAGTTCTTC,CATEWDSSSYNEQFF
TRBV29-1,TRBJ1-2,NA,TRBD1,TGCAGCGTTTATCGTCCCGGGACAGGGACGTGGAATGGCTACACCTTC,CSVYRPGTGTWNGYTF
TRBV9,TRBJ2-1,NA,NA,TGTGCCAGCAGCACTTCTACGGGAGCAAGGGCCAATGAGCAGTTCTTC,CASSTSTGARANEQFF
TRBV5-1,TRBJ2-2,NA,NA,TGCGCCAGCAGCTCCGTTAGCAGCACCGGGGAGCTGTTTTTT,CASSSVSSTGELFF
TRBV19,TRBJ1-4,NA,NA,TGTGCCAGTAGTGGGCGTGAGGGATCTCCGAATGAAAAACTGTTTTTT,CASSGREGSPNEKLFF
TRBV5-1,TRBJ2-1,NA,NA,TGCGCCAGCAGCTTGGCAGGCAATGAGCAGTTCTTC,CASSLAGNEQFF
TRBV6-5,TRBJ2-2,NA,TRBD1,TGTGCCAGCATTAGGACAGGACGAACCGGGGAGCTGTTTTTT,CASIRTGRTGELFF
TRBV7-9,TRBJ2-1,NA,NA,TGTGCCAGCAGCTCTCTAGCGCGGAGAATCAATGAGCAGTTCTTC,CASSSLARRINEQFF
TRBV23-1,TRBJ2-7,NA,TRBD1,TGCGCCAGCAGTCAATGGAGACAGGGTAACTACGAGCAGTACTTC,CASSQWRQGNYEQYF
TRBV28,TRBJ1-4,NA,NA,TGTGCCAGCCGGACCGTTAGTCGGGGAGGGCACTTTGAAAAACTGTTTTTT,CASRTVSRGGHFEKLFF
TRBV5-1,TRBJ2-2,NA,NA,TGCGCCAGCAGCTTAATCCCGGGGTCGAACACCGGGGAGCTGTTTTTT,CASSLIPGSNTGELFF
TRBV6-1,TRBJ2-3,once,NA,TGTGCCAGCAGTGAAGTGGACATTGTCACAGATACGCAGTATTTT,CASSEVDIVTDTQYF
TRBV11-2,TRBJ2-7,NA,TRBD1,TGTGCCAGCAGCTTAGGGGCGACAGGGGGCGCTTACGACGAGCAGTACTTC,CASSLGATGGAYDEQYF
TRBV5-1,TRBJ2-7,NA,TRBD2,TGCGCCAGCAGCTTGGGGGGGGGTAGCGAGAGTGCCTACGAGCAGTACTTC,CASSLGGGSESAYEQYF
TRBV7-2,TRBJ2-1,NA,TRBD2,TGTGCCAGCAGCTTAGGTCCTAGCGGGACATACAATGAGCAGTTCTTC,CASSLGPSGTYNEQFF
TRBV7-2,TRBJ2-5,NA,TRBD1,TGTGCCAGCAGCTTAGGGTCCGGGACAGGCGGGGAGACCCAGTACTTC,CASSLGSGTGGETQYF
TRBV5-1,TRBJ1-2,NA,TRBD1,TGCGCCAGCAGCTTGGAGGGGACAGGGGGCAGTGGCTACACCTTC,CASSLEGTGGSGYTF
TRBV6-1,TRBJ1-4,NA,NA,TGTGCCAGCAGGGACATTGCAACTAATGAAAAACTGTTTTTT,CASRDIATNEKLFF
TRBV4-2,TRBJ2-2,NA,TRBD2,TGTGCCAGCAGCACCGGGACTAGTCCTACGAACACCGGGGAGCTGTTTTTT,CASSTGTSPTNTGELFF
TRBV5-6,TRBJ2-6,few,NA,TGTGCCAGCAGCCCGGGAGTGGGGGTTGGGGCCAACGTCCTGACTTTC,CASSPGVGVGANVLTF
TRBV21-1,TRBJ2-5,few,NA,TGTGCCACCCCCCGGAGCCTCGCTAAAGAGACCCAGTACTTC,CATPRSLAKETQYF
TRBV6-4,TRBJ2-3,NA,TRBD2,TGTGCCAGCAGTGCTGCCGGGAGGACAGATACGCAGTATTTT,CASSAAGRTDTQYF
TRBV6-6,TRBJ1-6,NA,NA,TGTGCCAGCAGCTCGGACGTCGAGCGGATTTCACCCCTCCACTTT,CASSSDVERISPLHF
TRBV11-2,TRBJ2-5,NA,TRBD2,TGTGCCAGCAGCTTAGATCGTACGGGAGGGGGGCTGTACTTC,CASSLDRTGGGLYF
TRBV4-1,TRBJ2-2,NA,NA,TGCGCCAGCAGCCAACAGCCCCCCAGGGCCGGGGAGCTGTTTTTT,CASSQQPPRAGELFF
TRBV4-3,TRBJ2-4,few,NA,TGCGCCAGCAGCCAGGATCGGACAGTAGCCAAAAACATTCAGTACTTC,CASSQDRTVAKNIQYF
TRBV4-1,TRBJ1-1,NA,NA,TGCGCCAGCAGCCAGACGAGGCAGTTGAACACTGAAGCTTTCTTT,CASSQTRQLNTEAFF
TRBV11-2,TRBJ2-2,few,TRBD1,TGTGCCAGCAGCCTGGGACAGCACACCGGGGAGCTGTTTTTT,CASSLGQHTGELFF
TRBV27,TRBJ2-7,NA,TRBD2,TGTGCCAGCAGTTCAGGACGGGGGGTGGAGCAGTACTTC,CASSSGRGVEQYF
TRBV7-8,TRBJ2-2,once,TRBD2,TGTGCCAGCAGTGTAGCGGGAGGGACCGGGGAGCTGTTTTTT,CASSVAGGTGELFF
TRBV19,TRBJ1-4,once,TRBD1,TGTGCCAATCTCCGGGGACAGGGGGTATTT,CANLRGQGVF
TRBV7-2,TRBJ2-1,NA,NA,TGTGCCAGCAGCTTACTTGACGGCGGCTCCTCCTACAATGAGCAGTTCTTC,CASSLLDGGSSYNEQFF
TRBV9,TRBJ2-7,NA,TRBD1,TGTGCCAGCAGCGTAGAAGGCAGGGGGAGATACGAGCAGTACTTC,CASSVEGRGRYEQYF
TRBV5-1,TRBJ2-5,NA,TRBD2,TGCGCCAGCAGCTTGGACGCGGGAGAACAAGAGACCCAGTACTTC,CASSLDAGEQETQYF
TRBV5-6,TRBJ2-7,NA,NA,TGTGCCAGCAGCTTGGGACAGAGCTCCTACGAGCAGTACTTC,CASSLGQSSYEQYF
TRBV7-2,TRBJ1-1,once,NA,TGTGCCAGCAGCTTAGCAGGTCGTCCCCGAGGGACTGAAGCTTTCTTT,CASSLAGRPRGTEAFF
TRBV7-6,TRBJ2-2,NA,NA,TGTGCCAGCAGCTTAGCGGAGCCCACCGGGGAGCTGTTTTTT,CASSLAEPTGELFF
TRBV19,TRBJ2-7,NA,NA,TGTGCCAGTAGTACCGGGGTTGGGCAGTACTTC,CASSTGVGQYF
TRBV29-1,TRBJ2-7,NA,NA,TGCAGCGTTGGGACAGCTCCCTACGAGCAGTACTTC,CSVGTAPYEQYF
TRBV6-6,TRBJ2-4,NA,NA,TGTGCCAGCAGTTACCCAGCGGCCAAAAACATTCAGTACTTC,CASSYPAAKNIQYF
TRBV11-2,TRBJ2-5,once,NA,TGTGCCAGCAGCTTAAATCGGGTCGGTGGAAAGACCCAGTACTTC,CASSLNRVGGKTQYF
TRBV7-2,TRBJ2-7,NA,NA,TGTGCCAGCAGCTTAGTAACGGGAGAAAGGGAGCAGTACTTC,CASSLVTGEREQYF
TRBV7-9,TRBJ2-3,NA,NA,TGTGCCAGCAGCTTAGTTCCGGGTTCCACAGATACGCAGTATTTT,CASSLVPGSTDTQYF
TRBV7-2,TRBJ2-7,NA,NA,TGTGCCAGCAGCTCTCCTGTCGGCGAGCAGTACTTC,CASSSPVGEQYF
TRBV10-3,TRBJ1-1,few,TRBD1,TGTGCCATAGGAAGGACAGGGGGCCACCAAGAATTGAACACTGAAGCTTTCTTT,CAIGRTGGHQELNTEAFF
TRBV7-9,TRBJ1-3,NA,NA,TGTGCCAGCAGCTTAGTGACCGAGGTTGGAAACACCATATATTTT,CASSLVTEVGNTIYF
TRBV7-9,TRBJ2-3,NA,TRBD2,TGTGCCAGCAGCCTGCGGGAGGTCACAGATACGCAGTATTTT,CASSLREVTDTQYF
TRBV10-3,TRBJ2-7,NA,TRBD2,TGTGCCACCGGGGCTAGCGGGAGGGGAGCCTACGAGCAGTACTTC,CATGASGRGAYEQYF
TRBV6-6,TRBJ2-1,NA,TRBD2,TGTGCCAGCAGTACCCAAGCGACGGGGGGTGAGCAGTTCTTC,CASSTQATGGEQFF
TRBV7-2,TRBJ2-3,once,TRBD1,TGTGCCAGCAGCTCGGACAGGGCGTCAGATACGCAGTATTTT,CASSSDRASDTQYF